The clone carrying this TCR beta chain was counted between two and nine times. The antigen is undetermined. The sample belongs to a study of early T cells in non-severe SARS-CoV-2 infection. For the study at large: Chains were not paired, and sequencing was done on bulk RNA from unsorted whole blood. Study conclusions and caveats: Matching with VDJdb favored anti-spike CD8 responses (missing private and CD4 specificities).

Germline V lookup: CDR1 KGHSH, CDR2 LQKENI. V dropped 1 base and J dropped 3 bases, with 9 bases sitting between them. The CDR3 covers 14 residues. cDNA molecules, individually, were tagged with unique molecular identifiers. TCRdb re-called the 5' RACE reads with MiXCR, one entry per CDR3 protein. Among about 49,000 distinct CDR3 sequences listed, 10% to 15% were seen once. The sequence derives from an adult who was a healthcare worker with PCR-confirmed SARS-CoV-2 infection or an uninfected control (not recorded which). The sample was whole blood. This rearrangement joins TRBV18 to TRBJ1-1, with TRBD1 as a possible D gene (5 bases). CDR3: CASSPRGSDTEAFF. The DNA of the CDR3 is TGTGCCAGCTCACCACGGGGGTCTGACACTGAAGCTTTCTTT.